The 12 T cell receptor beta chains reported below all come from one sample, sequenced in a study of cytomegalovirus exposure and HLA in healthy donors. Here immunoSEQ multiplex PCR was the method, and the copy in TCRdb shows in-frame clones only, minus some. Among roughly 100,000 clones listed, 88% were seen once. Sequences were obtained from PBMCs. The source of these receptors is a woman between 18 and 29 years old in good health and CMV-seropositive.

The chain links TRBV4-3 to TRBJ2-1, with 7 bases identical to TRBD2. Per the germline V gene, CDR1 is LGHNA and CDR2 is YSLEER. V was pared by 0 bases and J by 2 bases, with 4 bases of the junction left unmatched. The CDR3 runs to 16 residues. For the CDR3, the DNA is TGCGCCAGCAGCCAAGAGGGAGGGGCACCCTACAATGAGCAGTTCTTC. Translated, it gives CASSQEGGAPYNEQFF.

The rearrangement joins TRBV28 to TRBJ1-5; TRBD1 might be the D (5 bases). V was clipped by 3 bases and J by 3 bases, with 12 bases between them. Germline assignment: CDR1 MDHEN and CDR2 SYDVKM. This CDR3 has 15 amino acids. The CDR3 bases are TGTGCCAGCAGTTTTAATCGTGGGGCCAATCAGCCCCAGCATTTT. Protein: CASSFNRGANQPQHF.

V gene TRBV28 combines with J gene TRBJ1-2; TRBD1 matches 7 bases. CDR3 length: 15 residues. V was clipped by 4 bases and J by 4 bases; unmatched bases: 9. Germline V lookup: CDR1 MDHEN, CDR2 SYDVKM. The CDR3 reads CASSSPRGGRYGYTF. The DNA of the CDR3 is TGTGCCAGCAGTTCCCCCCGAGGGGGCCGCTATGGCTACACCTTC.

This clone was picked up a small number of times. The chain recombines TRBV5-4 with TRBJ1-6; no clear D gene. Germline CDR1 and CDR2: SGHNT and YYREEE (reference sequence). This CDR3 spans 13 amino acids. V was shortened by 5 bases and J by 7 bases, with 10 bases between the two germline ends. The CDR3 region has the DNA TGTGCCAGCAGTTCGGGTCTGAATTCACCCCTCCACTTT. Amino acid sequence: CASSSGLNSPLHF.

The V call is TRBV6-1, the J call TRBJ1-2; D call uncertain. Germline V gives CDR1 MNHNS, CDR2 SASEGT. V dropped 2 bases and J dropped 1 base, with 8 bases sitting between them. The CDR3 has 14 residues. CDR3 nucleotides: TGTGCCAGCAGTGAAAGAGGGTTTAACTATGGCTACACCTTC. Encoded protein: CASSERGFNYGYTF.

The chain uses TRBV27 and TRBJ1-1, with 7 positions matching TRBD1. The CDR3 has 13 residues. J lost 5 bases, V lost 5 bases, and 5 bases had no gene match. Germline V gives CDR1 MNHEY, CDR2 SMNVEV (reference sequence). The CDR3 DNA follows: TGTGCCAGCAGTCTACAGGGGAGGACTGAAGCTTTCTTT. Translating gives CASSLQGRTEAFF.

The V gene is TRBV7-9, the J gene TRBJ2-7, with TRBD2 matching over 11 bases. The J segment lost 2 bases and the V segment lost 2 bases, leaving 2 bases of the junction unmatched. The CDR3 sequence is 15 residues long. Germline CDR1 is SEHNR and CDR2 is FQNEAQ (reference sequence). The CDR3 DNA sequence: TGTGCCAGCAGCTTAAGTAGCGGGGGGGCCTACGAGCAGTACTTC. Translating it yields CASSLSSGGAYEQYF.

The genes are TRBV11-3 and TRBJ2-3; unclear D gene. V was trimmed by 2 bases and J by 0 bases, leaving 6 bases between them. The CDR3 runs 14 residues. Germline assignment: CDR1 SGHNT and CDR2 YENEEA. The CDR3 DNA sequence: TGTGCCAGCAGCTTATCTAGTAGCACAGATACGCAGTATTTT. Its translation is CASSLSSSTDTQYF. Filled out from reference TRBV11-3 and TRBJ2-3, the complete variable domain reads EAGVVQSPRYKIIEKKQPVAFWCNPISGHNTLYWYLQNLGQGPELLIRYENEEAVDDSQLPKDRFSAERLKGVDSTLKIQPAELGDSAVYLCASSLSSSTDTQYFGPGTRLTVL.

DNA of the CDR3: TGTGCCACCAGCAGAGCGGTGTTAGACAGGGTCGGTCAGCCCCAGCATTTT. It translates to CATSRAVLDRVGQPQHF. The chain is built from TRBV15 and TRBJ1-5, with 7 bases fitting TRBD1. This CDR3 has 17 amino acids. Germline values: CDR1 LNHNV, CDR2 YYDKDF (reference sequence). The junction had 12 bases not matched to a gene; V was cut back by 1 base and J by 6 bases. Together with reference TRBV15 and TRBJ1-5, the CDR3 gives the full variable domain: DAMVIQNPRYQVTQFGKPVTLSCSQTLNHNVMYWYQQKSSQAPKLLFHYYDKDFNNEADTPDNFQSRRPNTSFCFLDIRSPGLGDTAMYLCATSRAVLDRVGQPQHFGDGTRLSIL.

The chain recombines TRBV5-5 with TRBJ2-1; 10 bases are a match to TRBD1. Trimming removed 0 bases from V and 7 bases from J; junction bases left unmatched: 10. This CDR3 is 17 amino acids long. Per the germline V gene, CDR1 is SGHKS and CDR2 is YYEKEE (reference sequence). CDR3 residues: CASSLGIGQGGLNEQFF. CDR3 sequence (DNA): TGTGCCAGCAGCTTGGGGATTGGACAGGGGGGTTTAAATGAGCAGTTCTTC.

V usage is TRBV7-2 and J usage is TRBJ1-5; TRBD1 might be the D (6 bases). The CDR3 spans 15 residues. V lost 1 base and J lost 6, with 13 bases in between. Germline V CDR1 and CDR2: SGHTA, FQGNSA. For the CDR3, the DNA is TGTGCCAGCAGCTTAGGGGGGCATGGGGGTCAGCCCCAGCATTTT. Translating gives CASSLGGHGGQPQHF. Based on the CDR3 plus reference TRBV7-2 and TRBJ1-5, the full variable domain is GAGVSQSPSNKVTEKGKDVELRCDPISGHTALYWYRQSLGQGLEFLIYFQGNSAPDKSGLPSDRFSAERTGGSVSTLTIQRTQQEDSAVYLCASSLGGHGGQPQHFGDGTRLSIL.

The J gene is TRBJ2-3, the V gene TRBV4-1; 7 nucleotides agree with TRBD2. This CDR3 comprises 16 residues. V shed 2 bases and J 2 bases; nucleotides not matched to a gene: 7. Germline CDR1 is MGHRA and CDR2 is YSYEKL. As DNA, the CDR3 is TGCGCCAGCAGCCAACCGCAGCGGGGAGCCACAGATACGCAGTATTTT. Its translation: CASSQPQRGATDTQYF.